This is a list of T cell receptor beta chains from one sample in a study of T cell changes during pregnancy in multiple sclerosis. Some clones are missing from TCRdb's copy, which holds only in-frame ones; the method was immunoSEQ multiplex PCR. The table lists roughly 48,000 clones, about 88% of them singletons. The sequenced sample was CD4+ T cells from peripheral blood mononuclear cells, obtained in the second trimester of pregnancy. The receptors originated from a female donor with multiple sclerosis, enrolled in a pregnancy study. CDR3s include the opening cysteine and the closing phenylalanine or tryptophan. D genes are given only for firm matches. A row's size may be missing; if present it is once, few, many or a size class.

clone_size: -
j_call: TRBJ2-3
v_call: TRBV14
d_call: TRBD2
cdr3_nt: TGTGCCAGCAGCCCGAGGACTAGCGGGAGGGCCTGGGATACGCAGTATTTT
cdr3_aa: CASSPRTSGRAWDTQYF

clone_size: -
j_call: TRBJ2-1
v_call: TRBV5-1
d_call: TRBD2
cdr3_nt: TGCGCCAGCAGCTTGTTGGGGAGGGGCCTCGATGAGCAGTTCTTC
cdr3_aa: CASSLLGRGLDEQFF

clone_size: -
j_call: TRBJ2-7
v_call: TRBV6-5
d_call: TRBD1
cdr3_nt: TGTGCCAGCAGTTACAGGACAGGGCAACAGTACTTC
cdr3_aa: CASSYRTGQQYF

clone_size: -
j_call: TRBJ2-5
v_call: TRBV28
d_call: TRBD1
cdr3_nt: TGTGCCAGCAGTTTTAGGGGGCGACGTCTTGGATACGAGACCCAGTACTTC
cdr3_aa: CASSFRGRRLGYETQYF

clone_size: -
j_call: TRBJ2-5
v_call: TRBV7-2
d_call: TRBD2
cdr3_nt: TGTGCCAGCAGCCCTCAGGTGCGGGGGGAAGAGACCCAGTACTTC
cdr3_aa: CASSPQVRGEETQYF

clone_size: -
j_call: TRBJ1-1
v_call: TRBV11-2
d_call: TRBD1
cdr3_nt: TGTGCCAGCAGCTTAGGGGGACAGGGGATTTATGAAGCTTTCTTT
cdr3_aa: CASSLGGQGIYEAFF

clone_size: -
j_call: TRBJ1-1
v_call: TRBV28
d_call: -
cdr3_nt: TGTGCCAGCACCCAAACAGGGCCTGAAGCTTTCTTT
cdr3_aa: CASTQTGPEAFF

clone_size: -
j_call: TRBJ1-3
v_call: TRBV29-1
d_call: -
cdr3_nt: TGCAGCGTTTATTCGGGCCACCAGCGGGACACCATATATTTT
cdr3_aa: CSVYSGHQRDTIYF

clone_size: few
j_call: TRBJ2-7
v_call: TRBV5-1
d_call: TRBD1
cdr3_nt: TGCGCCAGCAGCATGACCGGGACAGCCTACGAGCAGTACTTC
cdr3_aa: CASSMTGTAYEQYF

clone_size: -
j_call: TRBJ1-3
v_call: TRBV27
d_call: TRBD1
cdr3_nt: TGTGCCAGCAGTTTATTAGGAGACAGGGGGCCTGGAAACACCATATATTTT
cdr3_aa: CASSLLGDRGPGNTIYF

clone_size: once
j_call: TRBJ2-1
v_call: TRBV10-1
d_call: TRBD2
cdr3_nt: TGCGCCAGCAGTAATGGAGCGGGAGAGGGTGAGCAGTTCTTC
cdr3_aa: CASSNGAGEGEQFF

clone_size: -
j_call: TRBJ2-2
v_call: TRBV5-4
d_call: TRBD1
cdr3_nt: TGTGCCAGCAGCAAGGGACAGGGGGGCCCCGGGGAGCTGTTTTTT
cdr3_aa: CASSKGQGGPGELFF

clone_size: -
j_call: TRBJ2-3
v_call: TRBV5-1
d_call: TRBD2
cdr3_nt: TGCGCCAGCAGTAGGGAGGGAGATGAAAGCACAGATACGCAGTATTTT
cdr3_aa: CASSREGDESTDTQYF

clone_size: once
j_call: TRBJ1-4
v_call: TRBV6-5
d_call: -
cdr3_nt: TGTGCCAGCAGTCGGCAGGACTTTAATGAAAAACTGTTTTTT
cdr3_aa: CASSRQDFNEKLFF

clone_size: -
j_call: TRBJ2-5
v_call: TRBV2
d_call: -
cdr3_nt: TGTGCCAGCAGATCGGACACCAAAGGGGAGACCCAGTACTTC
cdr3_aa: CASRSDTKGETQYF

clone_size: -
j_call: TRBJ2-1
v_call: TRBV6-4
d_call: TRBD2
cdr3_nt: TGTGCCAGCAGTGAGCGGGAGGCCTACAATGAGCAGTTCTTC
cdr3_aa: CASSEREAYNEQFF

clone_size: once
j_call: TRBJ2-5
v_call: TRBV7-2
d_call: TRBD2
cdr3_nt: TGTGCCAGCAGTTTTCTAGCGGGGGGGCAAGAGACCCAGTACTTC
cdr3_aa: CASSFLAGGQETQYF

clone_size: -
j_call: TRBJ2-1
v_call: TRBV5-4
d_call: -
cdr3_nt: TGTGCCAGCAGCCCTCGGGCTAGTAGGGGTCATGAGCAGTTCTTC
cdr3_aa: CASSPRASRGHEQFF

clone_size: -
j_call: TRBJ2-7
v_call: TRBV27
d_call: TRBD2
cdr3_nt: TGTGCCAGCAGTTTAGGCCCTCTTACCCGAGGACTAGCGGGGCTTGAGGACTACGAGCAGTACTTC
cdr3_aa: CASSLGPLTRGLAGLEDYEQYF

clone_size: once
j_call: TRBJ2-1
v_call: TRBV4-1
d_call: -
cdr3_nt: TGCGCCAGCAGCCAAAATCTCCGGGACATATTTGAGGAGGAGCAGTTCTTC
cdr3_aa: CASSQNLRDIFEEEQFF

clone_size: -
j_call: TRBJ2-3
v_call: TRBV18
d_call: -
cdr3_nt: TGTGCCAGCTCAAACCGGGGAGATACGCAGTATTTT
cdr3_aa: CASSNRGDTQYF

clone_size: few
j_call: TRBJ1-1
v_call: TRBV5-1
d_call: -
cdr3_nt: TGCGCCAGCAGCTTAAGGGGACAAACTGAAGCTTTCTTT
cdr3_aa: CASSLRGQTEAFF

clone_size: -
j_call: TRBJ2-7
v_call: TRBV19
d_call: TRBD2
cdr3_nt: TGTGCCAGTAGTGCAGCGGGAGGTGGCTACGAGCAGTACTTC
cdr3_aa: CASSAAGGGYEQYF

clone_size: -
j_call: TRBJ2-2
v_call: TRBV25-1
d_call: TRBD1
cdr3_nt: TGTGCCAGCAGTGTATCGTCCGGGACAGGGTTCACCGGGGAGCTGTTTTTT
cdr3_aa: CASSVSSGTGFTGELFF

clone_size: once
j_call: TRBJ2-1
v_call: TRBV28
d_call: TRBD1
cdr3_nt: TGTGCCAGCGGTCTACAGGGGATTAACAATGAGCAGTTCTTC
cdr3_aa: CASGLQGINNEQFF

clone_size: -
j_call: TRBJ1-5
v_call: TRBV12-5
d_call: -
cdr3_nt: TGTGCTAGTGGTTTCCCACGGACAGCGGTGGATCAGCCCCAGCATTTT
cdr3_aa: CASGFPRTAVDQPQHF

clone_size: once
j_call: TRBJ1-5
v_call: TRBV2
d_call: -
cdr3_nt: TGTGCCAGCAGTCTCGGGCAGGGGTGGAATCAGCCCCAGCATTTT
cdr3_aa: CASSLGQGWNQPQHF

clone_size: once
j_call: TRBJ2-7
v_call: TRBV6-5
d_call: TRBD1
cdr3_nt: TGTGCCAGCAGTTACTCGGTAGGGGGCACAGCCTACGAGCAGTACTTC
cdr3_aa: CASSYSVGGTAYEQYF

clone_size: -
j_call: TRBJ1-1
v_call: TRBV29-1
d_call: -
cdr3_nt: TGCAGCGTTGAAGAGGGAGGGGGAAGGACTGAAGCTTTCTTT
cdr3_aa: CSVEEGGGRTEAFF

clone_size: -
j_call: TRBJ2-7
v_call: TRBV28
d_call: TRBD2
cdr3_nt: TGTGCCAGCAGTGTGAGGAGCGGGATACCCCCCCCCGAGCAGTACTTC
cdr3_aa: CASSVRSGIPPPEQYF

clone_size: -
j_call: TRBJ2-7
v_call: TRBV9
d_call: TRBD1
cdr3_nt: TGTGCCAGCAGCTCCTCCGGGACAGCCTACGAGCAGTACTTC
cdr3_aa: CASSSSGTAYEQYF

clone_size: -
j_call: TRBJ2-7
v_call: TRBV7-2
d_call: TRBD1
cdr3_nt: TGTGCCAGCAGCGTACGACAGGGACCCTACGAGCAGTACTTC
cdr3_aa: CASSVRQGPYEQYF

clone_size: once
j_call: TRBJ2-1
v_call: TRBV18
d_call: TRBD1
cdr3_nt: TGTGCCAGCTCACGGGCCGGGACAGGGGGCTCTCGTAGTGAGCAGTTCTTC
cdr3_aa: CASSRAGTGGSRSEQFF

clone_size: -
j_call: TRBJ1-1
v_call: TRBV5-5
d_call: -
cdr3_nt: TGTGCCAGCAGCTTGGTTCCGGTGAACACTGAAGCTTTCTTT
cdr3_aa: CASSLVPVNTEAFF

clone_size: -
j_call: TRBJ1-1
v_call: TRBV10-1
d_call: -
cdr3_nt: TGCGCCAGCAGTGCCCTCCAGGGAAGCACTGAAGCTTTCTTT
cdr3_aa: CASSALQGSTEAFF

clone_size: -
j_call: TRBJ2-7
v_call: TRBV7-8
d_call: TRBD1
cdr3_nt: TGTGCCAGCAGCTTAATGGGAGGGACAGGGTTTCCCTACGAGCAGTACTTC
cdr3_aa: CASSLMGGTGFPYEQYF

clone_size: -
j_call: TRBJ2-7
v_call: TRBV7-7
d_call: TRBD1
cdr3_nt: TGTGCTAGCAGCCCGGATGGGACAGGTCCCTACGAGCAGTACTTC
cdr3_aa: CASSPDGTGPYEQYF

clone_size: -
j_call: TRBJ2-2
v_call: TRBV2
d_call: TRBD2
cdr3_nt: TGTGCCAGCAGTGGCGGGAGGGGTACCGGGGAGCTGTTTTTT
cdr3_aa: CASSGGRGTGELFF

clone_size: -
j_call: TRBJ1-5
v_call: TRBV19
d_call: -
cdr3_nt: TGTGCCGTCAAAGGCTCCCCGGGGAGCAATCAGCCCCAGCATTTT
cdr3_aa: CAVKGSPGSNQPQHF

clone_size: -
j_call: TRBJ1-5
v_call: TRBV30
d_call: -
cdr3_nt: TGTGCCTGGAGTCCCACAGGGAATCAAGCCCAGCATTTT
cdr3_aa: CAWSPTGNQAQHF

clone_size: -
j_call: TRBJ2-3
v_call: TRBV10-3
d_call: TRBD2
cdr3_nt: TGTGCCGCCGGGACTAGCGGGAGCACAGATACGCAGTATTTT
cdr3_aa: CAAGTSGSTDTQYF

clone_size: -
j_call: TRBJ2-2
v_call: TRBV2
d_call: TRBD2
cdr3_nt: TGTGCCAGCAGCCCTAGCGGGAGTTGGTCCGGGGAGCTGTTTTTT
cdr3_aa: CASSPSGSWSGELFF